Listed below are T cell receptor beta chains from one sample, sequenced in a study of identical twins. MiXCR was run by TCRdb on the 5' RACE reads, yielding one entry per CDR3 protein. The table lists 690,000 or so distinct CDR3 sequences, more than 6.5% of them singletons. The same sample was also used in a study of yellow fever vaccine responses in identical twins.

Material for sequencing was PBMCs. These receptors all come from a woman under 30 in good health. The CDR3 runs from the conserved cysteine through the conserved F or W. A D gene is named only where the DNA matches it firmly. Size is omitted from some rows. Given values are once, few, many or a class for expanded clones.

j_call cdr3_length v_call clone_size d_call cdr3_nt cdr3_aa
TRBJ2-5 15 TRBV12-3/TRBV12-4 many TRBD2 TGTGCCAGCAGTTCCCCTAGCGGGATCAGAGAGACCCAGTACTTC CASSSPSGIRETQYF
TRBJ2-1 13 TRBV12-3/TRBV12-4 many . TGTGCCAGCAGTTTTCTGCGGGAAATTGAGCAGTTCTTC CASSFLREIEQFF
TRBJ2-2 15 TRBV11-2 few . TGTGCCAGCAGCTTCGGGAGCGCGGTCACCGGGGAGCTGTTTTTT CASSFGSAVTGELFF
TRBJ1-5 16 TRBV5-1 many . TGCGCCAGCAGCTTGGCCCCAGGGGAGGTAAATCAGCCCCAGCATTTT CASSLAPGEVNQPQHF
TRBJ2-7 15 TRBV12-3/TRBV12-4 . TRBD1 TGTGCCAGCAGCCTCCGGGACAGTGGTATTTACGAGCAGTACTTC CASSLRDSGIYEQYF
TRBJ2-5 15 TRBV12-3/TRBV12-4 many . TGTGCCAGCTCTTGGAAAGGGTTCGGTGTGGAGACCCAGTACTTC CASSWKGFGVETQYF
TRBJ2-1 12 TRBV29-1 many . TGCAGCGTTGAAGATCTCCGGAATGAGCAGTTCTTC CSVEDLRNEQFF
TRBJ1-4 16 TRBV4-2 . . TGTGCCAGCAGCCAAGAGGGCGGGGGCGCGAGGGAAAAACTGTTTTTT CASSQEGGGAREKLFF
TRBJ2-5 15 TRBV10-3 . TRBD2 TGTGCCATCAGATCCGGGCCCGGGGGGGCAGAGACCCAGTACTTC CAIRSGPGGAETQYF
TRBJ2-4 14 TRBV12-3/TRBV12-4 many . TGTGCCAGCAGTCTCAGGGGAGGCGGAAACATTCAGTACTTC CASSLRGGGNIQYF
TRBJ1-4 16 TRBV5-6 few . TGTGCCAGCAGCTCCGGACTGATTACGAATAATGAAAAACTGTTTTTT CASSSGLITNNEKLFF
TRBJ2-5 16 TRBV20-1 . . TGCAGTGCTAGAGATGGGGAGCGGCTTACCCGGCAGACCCAGTACTTC CSARDGERLTRQTQYF
TRBJ1-2 14 TRBV10-3 few . TGTGCCATCCAAAGGGACGTTCGAAACTATGGCTACACCTTC CAIQRDVRNYGYTF
TRBJ1-1 14 TRBV7-2 few . TGTGCCAGCAGCTCTCAGACAGCCTCCACTGAAGCTTTCTTT CASSSQTASTEAFF
TRBJ1-2 16 TRBV4-2 few TRBD1 TGTGCCAGCAGCCGCATCACGGGACAGGTCTTCAGGGGCTACACCTTC CASSRITGQVFRGYTF
TRBJ2-5 17 TRBV5-6 . . TGTGCCAGCAGCTTGATGGGAGCCACCTCATACCAAGAGACCCAGTACTTC CASSLMGATSYQETQYF
TRBJ1-6 16 TRBV20-1 . TRBD1 TGCAGTGCTAGAGATACCCGGGACAGGCCAAATTCACCCCTCCACTTT CSARDTRDRPNSPLHF
TRBJ2-7 12 TRBV20-1 . . TGCAGTGCTAGAGAAACAGGGTACGAGCAGTACTTC CSARETGYEQYF
TRBJ2-5 14 TRBV6-5 few TRBD2 TGTGCCAGCAGTTTTAGCGGGAGTAAGGAGACCCAGTACTTC CASSFSGSKETQYF
TRBJ1-2 15 TRBV28 few TRBD1 TGTGCCAGCAGTTTAGAAGGGACAGGGAGTCCTGGCTACACCTTC CASSLEGTGSPGYTF
TRBJ2-1 15 TRBV6-1 many . TGTGCCAGCAGTGAAGCTTACCCTGAATACAATGAGCAGTTCTTC CASSEAYPEYNEQFF
TRBJ1-6 12 TRBV7-9 many . TGTGCCAGCAGCTACATGAATTCACCCCTCCACTTT CASSYMNSPLHF
TRBJ2-7 15 TRBV20-1 few TRBD1 TGCAGTGCTAGACCAAGACAGGGGTCCTCCTACGAGCAGTACTTC CSARPRQGSSYEQYF
TRBJ2-3 15 TRBV3-1 few . TGTGCCAGCAGACACAAAAGGAGGGGCACAGATACGCAGTATTTT CASRHKRRGTDTQYF
TRBJ2-3 15 TRBV12-3/TRBV12-4 . . TGTGCCAGCAGTCGCGTGGTGGGGGACACAGATACGCAGTATTTT CASSRVVGDTDTQYF
TRBJ2-3 16 TRBV7-9 many . TGTGCCAGCAGCTTAGCGTCTCAGGTGGACACAGATACGCAGTATTTT CASSLASQVDTDTQYF
TRBJ2-7 17 TRBV20-1 few TRBD2 TGCAGTGCTAGCCGGGACCTCCGGGGGACTAGCGGTGGCGAGCAGTACTTC CSASRDLRGTSGGEQYF
TRBJ2-5 15 TRBV12-3/TRBV12-4 many TRBD1 TGTGCCAGCAGTTTGACAGGGAGAATGGCAGAGACCCAGTACTTC CASSLTGRMAETQYF
TRBJ2-1 15 TRBV11-2 few . TGTGCCAGCAGAGCACGGGAGTTACACACCAATGAGCAGTTCTTC CASRARELHTNEQFF
TRBJ2-3 15 TRBV29-1 . TRBD2 TGCAGCGCGGGCGCCGGGACTAGCGGGACAGATACGCAGTATTTT CSAGAGTSGTDTQYF
TRBJ2-3 18 TRBV21-1 few . TGTGCCAGCAGCAAAGGGGGCGGCACACGAAATTGCACAGATACGCAGTATTTT CASSKGGGTRNCTDTQYF
TRBJ1-2 14 TRBV12-3/TRBV12-4 . . TGTGCCAGCAGTCCCGCCGGGGGGGCCTATGGCTACACCTTC CASSPAGGAYGYTF
TRBJ2-7 14 TRBV20-1 few . TGCAGTGCTAGGGACAGAAAGTATGTCTACGAGCAGTACTTC CSARDRKYVYEQYF
TRBJ1-1 16 TRBV15 few . TGTGCCACCAGCAGAACTGGAAAGGCCACATTTTCTGAAGCTTTCTTT CATSRTGKATFSEAFF
TRBJ2-2 15 TRBV6-1 . TRBD1 TGTGCCAGCAGAGGGACAGGGAGAGGCACCGGGGAGCTGTTTTTT CASRGTGRGTGELFF
TRBJ1-3 13 TRBV20-1 . . TGCAGTGCTAGAAGGGACGGAGGAAACACCATATATTTT CSARRDGGNTIYF
TRBJ2-7 16 TRBV18 few . TGTGCCAGCTCAGGGGGCTACGAAAGGACCCTCTACGAGCAGTACTTC CASSGGYERTLYEQYF
TRBJ2-3 14 TRBV29-1 . . TGCAGCGTTGAATCGACAGGGAGGGGGGATACGCAGTATTTT CSVESTGRGDTQYF
TRBJ2-1 18 TRBV4-1 . TRBD2 TGCGCCAGCAGCCAAGAGGGGGGTCGCGGGGGGGCCTACAATGAGCAGTTCTTC CASSQEGGRGGAYNEQFF
TRBJ2-1 16 TRBV27 few TRBD1 TGTGCCAGCAGTTCTCAGGGGGCAGGGTCCTACAATGAGCAGTTCTTC CASSSQGAGSYNEQFF
TRBJ2-7 13 TRBV29-1 . TRBD1 TGCAGCGCCCAGGGACAGGGGCTTGACGAGCAGTACTTC CSAQGQGLDEQYF
TRBJ2-1 14 TRBV5-8 few . TGTGCCAGCAGCCCTGACAGGTTGAGGGATGAGCAGTTCTTC CASSPDRLRDEQFF
TRBJ2-5 15 TRBV15 many TRBD2 TGTGCCACCAGCAGACGTACTAGCGGGAGTGAGACCCAGTACTTC CATSRRTSGSETQYF
TRBJ2-3 15 TRBV12-3/TRBV12-4 many TRBD2 TGTGCCAGCAGTTTGAGTAGCGGGGGGGCAGATACGCAGTATTTT CASSLSSGGADTQYF
TRBJ2-3 17 TRBV25-1 few TRBD2 TGTGCCAGCAGTGGGCGGGAGGGCCCTGATGGCACAGATACGCAGTATTTT CASSGREGPDGTDTQYF
TRBJ2-2 17 TRBV7-2 many . TGTGCCAGCAGCCGTACCCCCGACAGAATCAACACCGGGGAGCTGTTTTTT CASSRTPDRINTGELFF
TRBJ2-7 16 TRBV6-1 . TRBD1 TGTGCCAGCAACTACAGGGGGACAGGGGTCTCCTACGAGCAGTACTTC CASNYRGTGVSYEQYF
TRBJ2-3 16 TRBV2 . TRBD2 TGTGCCAGCAGTCCTAGTAGCGGGGGGGCCCCAGATACGCAGTATTTT CASSPSSGGAPDTQYF
TRBJ2-1 15 TRBV28 . TRBD1 TGTGCCAGCAGTTTATGGGACAGGGGGCGCAATGAGCAGTTCTTC CASSLWDRGRNEQFF
TRBJ1-2 12 TRBV29-1 few . TGCAGCGTTACTTCGGACACCCTATTCAGCACCTTC CSVTSDTLFSTF
TRBJ2-1 15 TRBV10-3 . TRBD1 TGTGCCATCAGTGTAACGGGACAGGGAACCAATGAGCAGTTCTTC CAISVTGQGTNEQFF
TRBJ1-5 14 TRBV25-1 few TRBD1 TGTGCCAGCTGTCAGGAGGACAGGCAACGAGAGCAGCATTTT CASCQEDRQREQHF
TRBJ2-7 13 TRBV2 . . TGTGCCAGCAGGGAAGACCTGTCCTACGAGCAGTACTTC CASREDLSYEQYF
TRBJ2-3 15 TRBV29-1 few TRBD1 TGCAGCGTCCAAGACAGGGGGGTGCTGGCAGATACGCAGTATTTT CSVQDRGVLADTQYF
TRBJ2-5 16 TRBV20-1 few . TGCAGTGCTAGCGCCTTGGGAGGGGGCGCCTGGGAGACCCAGTACTTC CSASALGGGAWETQYF
TRBJ2-7 16 TRBV7-2 few TRBD2 TGTGCCAGCAGCTCCAGGACTAGCGGGGGGACCTACGAGCAGTACTTC CASSSRTSGGTYEQYF
TRBJ2-3 16 TRBV3-1 few . TGTGCCAGCAGCCAAGTTCTTGGGGCGGGCACAGATACGCAGTATTTT CASSQVLGAGTDTQYF
TRBJ1-4 17 TRBV20-1 few TRBD1 TGCAGTGCTAGCGTGAACCAGGGGGGAGCAACTAATGAAAAACTGTTTTTT CSASVNQGGATNEKLFF
TRBJ2-4 14 TRBV3-1 many TRBD1 TGTGCCAGCAGCCAGGGGGACAGGGGGGCCCCCTGGTACTTC CASSQGDRGAPWYF